The entry that follows covers one T cell receptor (beta chain) sequence. Its target is not known. The data derive from a study of beta chain features in type 1 diabetes. Study-level points and caveats: Researchers reported that naive, central memory and Treg TCRB repertoires appeared more similar in patients than in healthy donors.

Trimming pared 5 bases from V and 5 bases from J, leaving 18 bases between. Germline V CDR1 and CDR2: SEHNR, FQNEAQ (reference sequence). The length of the CDR3 is 16 residues. Isolation of CD4+ naive, central memory, regulatory and stem cell-like memory cells was achieved by sorting via CD45RO/CCR7/CD25/CD127/CD95/CD27. Sequenced material consisted of expressed TCRB transcripts (all of the isolated RNA was reverse transcribed). TCRdb's copy holds only in-frame clones and misses some; the assay was immunoSEQ multiplex PCR. This table holds some 400,000 clones, around 15% found once. The sample comprised naive CD4+ T cells from blood. The source of this sequence is a woman younger than 35 in good health. The chain recombines TRBV7-9 with TRBJ2-2; D ambiguous. CDR3: CASSPGALPETGELFF. The CDR3 DNA sequence: TGTGCCAGCAGCCCCGGAGCGCTCCCTGAGACCGGGGAGCTGTTTTTT. The full variable domain, in which reference TRBV7-9 and TRBJ2-2 provide the parts outside the CDR3, is DTGVSQNPRHKITKRGQNVTFRCDPISEHNRLYWYRQTLGQGPEFLTYFQNEAQLEKSRLLSDRFSAERPKGSFSTLEIQRTEQGDSAMYLCASSPGALPETGELFFGEGSRLTVL.